The source of this TCR beta chain is a study of T cells in Graves' hyperthyroidism and ophthalmopathy. This clonotype appeared many times. The authors deemed Graves' hyperthyroidism stable absent ophthalmopathy progression within 18 months. The investigators amplified TCR beta CDR3 regions from RNA transcripts. The HTBI set primed first-round TCR CDR3 RT-PCR. TCRdb re-called the multiplex PCR reads through MiXCR, storing one row per CDR3 protein. The sample includes around 690,000 distinct CDR3 sequences, 15% to 20% seen only once; the top ten take 15%. Specimen: blood. This receptor was obtained from a man aged 50 to 59 with Graves' hyperthyroidism.

This chain's CDR3 is CASSQSITNTGELFF. The CDR3 DNA sequence: TGCGCCAGCAGCCAATCGATAACGAACACCGGGGAGCTGTTTTTT. The chain employs TRBV4-3 and TRBJ2-2; D unclear. Deletions cut 2 bases from V and 0 bases from J, with 7 bases between. Germline CDR1 reads LGHNA; CDR2 reads YSLEER. The CDR3 has 15 residues.